Below, one T cell receptor beta chain is given with its context. No antigen is known for it. The sample is drawn from a study of OX40 agonist ivuxolimab in advanced cancers. About the study: Participants, approximately 83% male, averaged roughly 55 years of age, ranging from about 23 to 79.

Overall study findings and caveats: Several nonresponders also turned out to have low normalized T-cell clonal expansion.

Patients were ruled out by autoimmune disease history or systemic immunosuppression. Measured with immunoSEQ multiplex PCR; TCRdb has only the in-frame clones, and not every one. The profile shows over 80,000 clones, around nine tenths of them singletons. With 10 bases removed from V and 5 bases from J, the gap between germline ends came to 28 bases. This CDR3 is built from 17 residues. Per the germline V gene, CDR1 is MNHEY and CDR2 is SMNVEV (reference sequence). The source of this sequence is an adult with an advanced solid tumor such as melanoma, head and neck, liver or kidney cancer. The sequencing used CD4+ or CD8+ T cells sorted from blood, collected in a trial of the OX40 agonist ivuxolimab. V and J are TRBV27 and TRBJ2-3; weak D call: TRBD2 (6 bases). CDR3: CATGQVGSGRRGDTQYF. In DNA, the CDR3 is TGTGCCACGGGGCAGGTTGGGTCCGGCCGGAGGGGAGATACGCAGTATTTT.